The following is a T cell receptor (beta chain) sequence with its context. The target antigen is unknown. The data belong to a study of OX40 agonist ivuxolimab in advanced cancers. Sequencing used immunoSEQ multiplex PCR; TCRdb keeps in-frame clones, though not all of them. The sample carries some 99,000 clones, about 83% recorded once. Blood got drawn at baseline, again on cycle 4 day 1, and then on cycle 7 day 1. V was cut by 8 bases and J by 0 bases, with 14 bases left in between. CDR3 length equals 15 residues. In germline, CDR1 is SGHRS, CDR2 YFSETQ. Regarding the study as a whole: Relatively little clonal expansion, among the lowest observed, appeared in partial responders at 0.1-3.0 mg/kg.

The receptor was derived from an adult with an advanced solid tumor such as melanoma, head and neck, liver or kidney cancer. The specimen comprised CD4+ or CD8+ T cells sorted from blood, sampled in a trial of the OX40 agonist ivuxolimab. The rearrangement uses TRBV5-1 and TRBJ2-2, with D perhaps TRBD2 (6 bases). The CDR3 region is CASSSGGSNTGELFF. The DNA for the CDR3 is TGCGCCAGTTCTAGTGGGGGGTCGAACACCGGGGAGCTGTTTTTT.